The present T cell receptor (beta chain) was sequenced within a study of T cell repertoires in cytomegalovirus infection (dated by TCRdb to the late 2010s). In terms of the full investigation: The HLA type of each donor mattered for the analysis, because public TCR beta signatures pointed to carriage of CMV infection along with the matching HLA type. The full study reports these points: The ex vivo response was dominated by HLA-C-restricted CMV-specific TCR beta clonotypes, which also provided the single most frequent clonotype in two of eight donors. In both this cohort and an independent cohort of several hundred donors, the cumulative frequency of public TCR beta family members distinguished carriers of CMV infection plus the relevant HLA type.

Of note for this clonotype: The specificity of this receptor is unknown. No much larger clonotype is one base removed from it; base qualities were not supplied.

Germline trimming amounts to 4 bases on V and 2 bases on J, with 7 as the count of junction bases outside the gene matches. There are 16 amino acids in the CDR3, from cysteine to phenylalanine inclusive. Only the CDR3 DNA stays, 48 bases, in frame from base 1. The germline V gene supplies CDR1 KGHSH and CDR2 LQKENI. The reads were generated on an Illumina HiSeq 1500. Using fastp at Q25 and MiXCR, TCRdb reprocessed the public reads and kept productive beta chains. Each entry is one CDR3 protein sequence, shown with its most common DNA and genes. Across this sample there are some 700,000 distinct CDR3 sequences, with roughly a third seen only once. Together, the top ten hold around 3% of the sample.

The chain is made from TRBV18 and TRBJ2-1; TRBD1 lines up with 8 middle nucleotides. Input material: PBMCs. This TCR derives from a human donor in good health (CMV status not recorded). Some clones in this sample may be carry-over from other donors' samples. Read as DNA, the sequence is TGTGCCAGCTCACTACTGACAGGGGAGGCCTACAATGAGCAGTTCTTC. This yields the protein CASSLLTGEAYNEQFF.